The T cell receptor beta chain under discussion was sequenced for a study of spatial heterogeneity in lung cancer. Study as a whole: Averaged across combinations, each unique TCR and UMI pairing appeared more than ten times in raw reads, which were uncorrected.

Time point given: sample taken at primary tumor resection. Tumor, nontumor lung or frozen PBMC supplied whole RNA, sequenced without sorting. Every TCR cDNA molecule carried a tag that served as a unique molecular identifier. TCRdb processed the 5' RACE reads anew with MiXCR; each CDR3 protein has one entry. The repertoire holds around 48,000 distinct CDR3 sequences, with under 6% as singletons. A few counts support this clonotype. With 2 bases removed from V and 2 bases from J, the gap between germline ends came to 8 bases. The CDR3 has 15 residues. CDR1 is SGHKS, CDR2 YYEKEE, per germline (reference sequence).

This receptor was identified in a male donor with early-stage non-small cell lung cancer. Sequencing was performed on PBMCs, taken at surgery. The chain uses TRBV5-5 and TRBJ2-6; perhaps D is TRBD1 or TRBD2 (5 bases each). The CDR3 DNA reads TGTGCCAGCAGCTTAGGGACGACTGGGGCCAACGTCCTGACTTTC. Its protein product is CASSLGTTGANVLTF.